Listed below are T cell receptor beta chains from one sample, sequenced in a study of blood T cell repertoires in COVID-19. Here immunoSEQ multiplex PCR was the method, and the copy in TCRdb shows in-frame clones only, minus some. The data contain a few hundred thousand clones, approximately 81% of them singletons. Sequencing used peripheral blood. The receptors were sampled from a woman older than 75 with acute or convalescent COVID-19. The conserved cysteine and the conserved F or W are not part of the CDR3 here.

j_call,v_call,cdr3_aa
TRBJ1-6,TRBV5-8,ASSERSLESPLH
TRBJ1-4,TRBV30,ACTLATNEKLF
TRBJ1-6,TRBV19,ASSPQDSSYNSPLH
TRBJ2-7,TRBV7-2,ASSLGTGPY
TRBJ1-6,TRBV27,ASSLLGDSPLH
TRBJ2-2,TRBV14,ASSGTSPGGVTGELF
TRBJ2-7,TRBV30,AWSTLTSGGYEQY
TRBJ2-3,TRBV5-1,ASSTAGTGLTDTQY
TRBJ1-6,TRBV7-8,ASSLVASSSYNSPLH
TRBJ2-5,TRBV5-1,ASSQTGGLAGGEQETQY
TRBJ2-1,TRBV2,ASSEGREEQF
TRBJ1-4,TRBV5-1,ASSTGDRGRTNEKLF
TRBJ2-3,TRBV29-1,SVPGTSGITDTQY
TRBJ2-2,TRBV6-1,ASSERRQGNTGELF
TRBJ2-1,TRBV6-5,AARAVGEQF
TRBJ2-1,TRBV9,ASSVGGLAGGGEQF
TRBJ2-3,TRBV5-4,ASSLGGLAGGRDTQY
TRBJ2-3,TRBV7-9,AGLQGVSDTQY
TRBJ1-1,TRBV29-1,SVGGGTEAF
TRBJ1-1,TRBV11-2,ASSLDLQGEAF
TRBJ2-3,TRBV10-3,AIGASVAGASSRPDTQY
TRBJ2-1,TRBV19,ASMGGIPFSDNEQF
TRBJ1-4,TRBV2,ASSPRQGTNEKLF